Shown below are 25 T cell receptor beta chains from a single sample sequenced in a study of metastatic and nonmetastatic thyroid tumors. Prior to thyroid surgery, none of the patients had received any treatment. TCRdb reassembled clones from the PCR reads with MiXCR. This sample has about 32,000 clones, with just under 25% found just once. The sample was blood. These receptors were obtained from a female donor with papillary thyroid cancer or a benign thyroid nodule (not recorded which). Some clones in this sample may be carry-over from other donors' samples.

This clone showed up many times. The CDR3 sequence is CASSQDWREQYF. The CDR3 nucleotides read TGTGCCAGCAGCCAAGATTGGCGGGAGCAGTACTTC. This chain links TRBV4-2 with TRBJ2-7, with no clear D. There are 12 residues in the CDR3. V shed 0 bases and J shed 7 bases, with 7 bases lying between them. The germline gives CDR1 LGHNA, CDR2 YNFKEQ.

This rearrangement joins TRBV20-1 to TRBJ2-1; 11 nucleotides match TRBD2. V was clipped by 8 bases and J by 6 bases; unmatched bases: 12. Looked up from germline, CDR1 is DFQATT and CDR2 is SNEGSKA (reference sequence). CDR3 length: 15 amino acids. The CDR3 DNA reads TGCAGTACACACCTAGCGGGAGGCACAATCAATGAGCAGTTCTTC. Amino acids: CSTHLAGGTINEQFF.

In this sample, this clone turned up a few times. This sequence may be a read error, since a much larger clone differs from it by one base. V usage is TRBV3-1 and J usage is TRBJ2-7; weak D call: TRBD1 (5 bases). CDR1 is LGHDT and CDR2 is YNNKEL in the germline V gene (reference sequence). With 4 bases removed from V and 1 base from J, the gap between germline ends came to 8 bases. CDR3 length: 13 residues. The CDR3 is CASSRRGSYEQYF. The DNA for the CDR3 is TGTGCCAGCAGCCGAAGGGGTTCCTACGAGCAGTACTTC.

At least ten counts were recorded for this clone. The CDR3: CASSDFRQGNEQFF. The CDR3 nucleotides are TGTGCCAGCAGTGATTTTCGACAGGGGAATGAGCAGTTCTTC. V is TRBV25-1 and J is TRBJ2-1; TRBD1 matches 8 bases. The ends lost 3 bases at V and 7 bases at J; junction bases unmatched: 5. The CDR3 extends over 14 amino acids. Per the germline V gene, CDR1 is MGHDK and CDR2 is SYGVNS.

Judged by abundance, this clone is medium-sized. The chain couples TRBV27 to TRBJ2-7, with 10 positions matching TRBD1. The CDR3 length is 14 residues. Trimming cost V 2 bases and J 4 bases; bases outside gene matches: 2. Germline assignment: CDR1 MNHEY and CDR2 SMNVEV (reference sequence). CDR3 residues: CASSLGQGGYEQYF. CDR3 DNA sequence: TGTGCCAGCAGTTTAGGACAGGGGGGGTACGAGCAGTACTTC.

This clone has a count of ten or more. J is TRBJ2-7 and V is TRBV7-8, with TRBD1 matching 7 bases. Germline CDR1 reads SGHVS; CDR2 reads FQNEAQ. V was pared by 5 bases and J by 2 bases, with 9 bases of the junction left unmatched. This CDR3 region has 15 residues. The CDR3 DNA reads TGTGCCAGCAGCAAACGACAGGGAAGGCCCTACGAGCAGTACTTC. It translates to CASSKRQGRPYEQYF.

This clone was picked up many times. This chain uses TRBV12-3 or TRBV12-4 with TRBJ1-2; D possibly corresponds to TRBD1 (6 bases). V shed 1 base and J shed 8 bases, with 14 bases lying between them. The CDR3 spans 14 residues. DNA of the CDR3: TGTGCCAGCAGTTTAGAGGCTCGGGGGCGCGGCTACACCTTC. Its protein is CASSLEARGRGYTF.

The table lists this clone with a few counts. This likely comes from a read error, as the CDR3 has no conserved phenylalanine or tryptophan at its end. V is TRBV6-1 and J is TRBJ2-7; D may be TRBD1 (5 bases). The ends were cut back, 6 bases at V and 0 bases at J, with 9 bases in the middle. CDR1 and CDR2 from the germline V gene are MNHNS and SASEGT. The CDR3 covers 13 residues. The CDR3 nucleotides read TGTGCCAGCAGCACCAGGGCCTCCTACGAGCAGTACCTC. Translation gives CASSTRASYEQYL.

This clone is termed medium-sized. The chain is built from TRBV20-1 and TRBJ2-7; a possible D gene is TRBD2 (6 bases). Per the germline V gene, CDR1 is DFQATT and CDR2 is SNEGSKA (reference sequence). V was trimmed by 2 bases and J by 5 bases, leaving 13 bases between them. This CDR3 has 13 residues. The CDR3 region has the DNA TGCAGTGCTAGATCAAGACTAGGGAACGAGCAGTACTTC. This gives the protein CSARSRLGNEQYF.

This clone showed up many times. The rearrangement uses TRBV30 and TRBJ2-7, with TRBD1 matching 9 bases. There are 14 residues in the CDR3. Trimming cost V 3 bases and J 2 bases; bases outside gene matches: 5. From germline, CDR1 is GTSNPN and CDR2 SVGIG (reference sequence). CDR3 region: CAWRGDRATYEQYF. The CDR3 region has the DNA TGTGCCTGGAGGGGGGACAGGGCCACCTACGAGCAGTACTTC.

Turning to this clone: A junction boundary mismatches the germline segment, possibly from a read error. V gene TRBV11-2 combines with J gene TRBJ2-3, with D possibly TRBD2 on 5 matching bases. CDR1 and CDR2 (germline): SGHAT, FQNNGV. The CDR3 consists of 15 residues. The CDR3 nucleotides read TGTGCCAGCTGTCTGAATAGCGTGAGCACAGATAGGCAGTATTTT. Translation: CASCLNSVSTDRQYF.

In its sample, this clone was seen many times. The chain carries TRBV30 and TRBJ1-4; 8 positions match TRBD1. The CDR3 contains 13 residues. The V gene's germline CDR1 is GTSNPN and CDR2 SVGIG (reference sequence). V lost 3 bases, J lost 8 bases, and 5 bases stayed unmatched. The CDR3 sequence: CAWRGTGGEKLFF. In DNA, the CDR3 is TGTGCCTGGAGGGGGACAGGCGGAGAAAAACTGTTTTTT.

This clone was picked up many times. The sample contains more than one DNA sequence encoding this CDR3. The chain has TRBV29-1 and TRBJ2-3, with a possible D match to TRBD1 (6 bases). The CDR3 spans 14 residues. The V end lost 4 bases, the J end lost 0 bases, and 11 bases lay between the germline ends. The germline gives CDR1 SQVTM, CDR2 ANQGSEA. For the CDR3, the DNA is TGCAGCGTTGGGACAGCTTCTAGCACAGATACGCAGTATTTT. Its translation: CSVGTASSTDTQYF.

This clone was seen at least ten times. The chain employs TRBV7-9 and TRBJ2-1; 7 nucleotides match TRBD1. Germline V gene lookup returns CDR1 SEHNR and CDR2 FQNEAQ (reference sequence). V shed 6 bases, J shed 6 bases, and the junction held 8 bases outside the gene matches. The CDR3 totals 14 residues. CDR3 sequence (DNA): TGTGCCAGCAGTCGGGACAGCCAGCGCAATGAGCAGTTCTTC. This translates into CASSRDSQRNEQFF. The complete variable domain, with remaining parts taken from reference TRBV7-9 and TRBJ2-1, reads DTGVSQNPRHKITKRGQNVTFRCDPISEHNRLYWYRQTLGQGPEFLTYFQNEAQLEKSRLLSDRFSAERPKGSFSTLEIQRTEQGDSAMYLCASSRDSQRNEQFFGPGTRLTVL.

For this clone: An end of the junction does not agree with germline; a read error may underlie this. This rearrangement joins TRBV28 to TRBJ2-3; D may be TRBD2 (5 bases). This CDR3 has 15 residues. Germline loops: CDR1 MDHEN, CDR2 SYDVKM. CDR3: CASSSHGSSTDSQYF. The CDR3 bases are TGTGCCAGCAGCTCCCACGGGTCTAGCACAGATTCGCAGTATTTT.

This clone has ten or more counts. The rearrangement links TRBV20-1 to TRBJ2-6; D might be TRBD1 (5 bases). Trimming pared 2 bases from V and 0 bases from J, leaving 14 bases between. The germline V gene has CDR1 DFQATT and CDR2 SNEGSKA (reference sequence). The CDR3 sequence is 17 residues long. CDR3 loop: CSARLDRSHSGANVLTF. CDR3 in DNA: TGCAGTGCTAGATTAGACAGAAGCCACTCTGGGGCCAACGTCCTGACTTTC.

This clone was counted at least ten times. The J gene is TRBJ1-5, the V gene TRBV7-6, with D tentatively TRBD1 (6 bases). The CDR3 is 16 amino acids. CDR1 SGHVS and CDR2 FNYEAQ come from the germline V gene. V was pared by 2 bases and J by 4 bases, with 15 bases between. The CDR3: CASSLSSGEINQPQHF. In DNA, the CDR3 is TGTGCCAGCAGCTTAAGTTCAGGGGAAATTAATCAGCCCCAGCATTTT. The entire variable domain, with the rest obtained from reference TRBV7-6 and TRBJ1-5, is as follows: GAGVSQSPRYKVTKRGQDVALRCDPISGHVSLYWYRQALGQGPEFLTYFNYEAQQDKSGLPNDRFSAERPEGSISTLTIQRTEQRDSAMYRCASSLSSGEINQPQHFGDGTRLSIL.

To note about this clone: Lacking the conserved final phenylalanine or tryptophan, this CDR3 likely reflects a read error. The chain has TRBV27 and TRBJ1-2; tentatively, D is TRBD1 (6 bases). Germline assignment: CDR1 MNHEY and CDR2 SMNVEV (reference sequence). The V gene lost 6 bases and the J gene lost 5 bases, with 16 bases spanning the gap. The CDR3 length is 14 residues. For the CDR3, the DNA is TGTGCCAGCAGGTTGTACCGGGGGCTATATGGCTACACCGTC. As protein: CASRLYRGLYGYTV.

The rearrangement joins TRBV6-1 to TRBJ2-7; D is undetermined. The CDR3 has 14 amino acids. V was shortened by 10 bases and J by 3 bases, with 19 bases between the two germline ends. The germline gives CDR1 MNHNS, CDR2 SASEGT. As DNA, the CDR3 is TGTGCCAACTCATGGGCCCCAGGTCACTACGAGCAGTACTTC. Translating it yields CANSWAPGHYEQYF.

This clone occurred a few times. The rearrangement links TRBV11-2 to TRBJ2-1; D might be TRBD2 (6 bases). Germline V gene sequence: CDR1 SGHAT, CDR2 FQNNGV. Trimming cost V 1 base and J 8 bases, with 18 bases left between them. This CDR3 is 16 amino acids long. The CDR3 spells CASSLVAGWGVDEQFF. In nucleotides, the CDR3 is TGTGCCAGCAGCTTAGTGGCGGGGTGGGGTGTAGATGAGCAGTTCTTC.

This clone appeared many times. This may arise from a read error, as a much more abundant clone is one base away. V usage is TRBV28 and J usage is TRBJ2-7, with a possible D match to TRBD1 (6 bases). Germline CDR1 MDHEN, CDR2 SYDVKM. The germline V and J ends were trimmed by 11 bases and 3 bases, with 14 bases remaining between them. CDR3 length: 12 amino acids. The CDR3 loop is CAGGGQYYEQYF. The CDR3 DNA is TGTGCCGGCGGTGGACAGTACTACGAGCAGTACTTC.

This chain links TRBV20-1 with TRBJ2-1; possible D gene TRBD2, 5 bases. Germline loops: CDR1 DFQATT, CDR2 SNEGSKA (reference sequence). The V end was cut by 3 bases, the J end by 1 base, with 19 bases between. The CDR3 covers 17 residues. The CDR3 protein is CSARFSDPQISYNEQFF. Written as DNA, the CDR3 is TGCAGTGCTAGGTTTAGCGACCCTCAAATATCCTACAATGAGCAGTTCTTC.

This clone was detected many times. The chain combines TRBV5-5 with TRBJ2-7; no clear D. Germline-derived CDR1 and CDR2 are SGHKS and YYEKEE (reference sequence). The CDR3 extends over 11 amino acids. Trimming removed 6 bases from V and 5 bases from J, with 9 bases in between. CDR3 DNA: TGTGCCAGCACCCAACGGGACGAGCAGTACTTC. Its protein product is CASTQRDEQYF.

This clone has at least ten counts. CDR3: CAWTLGAGNSPLHF. CDR3 DNA: TGTGCCTGGACCCTAGGGGCAGGTAATTCACCCCTCCACTTT. The J gene is TRBJ1-6, the V gene TRBV30; a possible D gene is TRBD1 (5 bases). This CDR3 comprises 14 residues. Trimming left V 4 bases short and J 6 bases short, with 13 bases between. The germline CDR1 and CDR2 sequences are GTSNPN and SVGIG (reference sequence).

This sequence joins TRBV27 and TRBJ2-7; possible D gene TRBD1, 7 bases. This CDR3 comprises 13 residues. With 2 bases removed from V and 6 bases from J, the gap between germline ends came to 11 bases. Germline-derived CDR1 and CDR2 are MNHEY and SMNVEV (reference sequence). Written as DNA, the CDR3 is TGTGCCAGCAGTTTACCAGGGGGGCCCGAGCAGTACTTC. It yields the protein CASSLPGGPEQYF.